This T cell receptor (beta chain) came from a study of shared clonotypes between healthy human individuals. Study-level background: Per-donor plates numbered three CD4 naive, three CD4 memory, two CD8 naive and one CD8 memory. Study-wide results and caveats: Sharing across four donors was highest in naive CD4 (roughly 5%) and lowest in memory CD8 (approximately 0.4%).

As for this clone: Its antigen is as yet unknown.

Each sample came from a Caucasian adult donor living in Nashville, Tennessee. Profiled with immunoSEQ multiplex PCR; TCRdb holds only in-frame clones, not every one. The sample lists fewer than 3 million clones, 85% to 95% occurring once. There are 12 residues in the CDR3. Trimming shortened V by 4 bases and J by 6 bases, and 7 bases separated the two germline ends. Germline V gene lookup returns CDR1 SEHNR and CDR2 FQNEAQ (reference sequence). The TCR was taken from a man aged 18 to 35 in good health. Some clones in this sample may be carry-over from other donors' samples. What was sequenced was naive CD4+ T cells from PBMCs. Subset: CD45RA+ positively selected. J is TRBJ1-5 and V is TRBV7-9, with no clear D. CDR3 in DNA: TGTGCCAGCAGCTCCGGTAGTCAGCCCCAGCATTTT. Translated, it gives CASSSGSQPQHF.